Each of the 11 T cell receptor beta chains below was sequenced from the same sample in a study of shared clonotypes between healthy human individuals. Naive CD8 cells comprised CD45RO-negative, CCR7-positively selected cells, excluding terminally differentiated effector memory CD45RA+ cells. Method: immunoSEQ multiplex PCR; TCRdb's copy keeps in-frame clones and lacks some. The sample includes some 600,000 clones, approximately 96% of them seen just once. The sample was naive CD8+ T cells sorted from blood. These receptors all stem from a woman younger than 45 in good health.

The chain is built from TRBV5-6 and TRBJ2-7; D tentatively fits TRBD1 or TRBD2 (6 bases each). Germline assignment: CDR1 SGHDT and CDR2 YYEEEE. Trimming pared 2 bases from V and 4 bases from J, leaving 22 bases between. The CDR3 length is 17 residues. This CDR3 reads CASSFRIPSTGLYEQYF. The CDR3 nucleotides read TGTGCCAGCAGCTTCAGGATTCCGTCGACAGGACTATACGAGCAGTACTTC.

The chain uses TRBV28 and TRBJ2-1; D possibly matches TRBD1 or TRBD2 (5 bases each). V was cut by 4 bases and J by 5 bases, with 12 bases left in between. This CDR3 is 14 amino acids long. Looked up from germline, CDR1 is MDHEN and CDR2 is SYDVKM. In DNA, the CDR3 is TGTGCCAGCAGTTCCGGGACGGAGAACAATGAGCAGTTCTTC. Its translation: CASSSGTENNEQFF.

The V and J genes are TRBV7-9 and TRBJ2-7; tentative D call: TRBD1 (5 bases). The CDR3 is made up of 13 amino acids. Between the trimmed V and J ends, which lost 5 bases and 2 bases, there was a span of 10 bases. CDR1 is SEHNR and CDR2 is FQNEAQ in the germline V gene (reference sequence). CDR3 amino acids: CASSKRQTYEQYF. The DNA of the CDR3 is TGTGCCAGCAGCAAAAGACAGACCTACGAGCAGTACTTC.

V is TRBV2 and J is TRBJ1-2; 10 bases match TRBD1. The germline gives CDR1 SNHLY, CDR2 FYNNEI. Trimming at V came to 2 bases and at J to 8 bases, leaving 8 bases not matched to a gene. The CDR3 is 15 residues long. The CDR3 DNA reads TGTGCCAGCAGTGAATCCGGGACAGGGGCGTGGGGCTACACCTTC. Its translation is CASSESGTGAWGYTF. The full variable domain, with the rest looked up from reference TRBV2 and TRBJ1-2, is EPEVTQTPSHQVTQMGQEVILRCVPISNHLYFYWYRQILGQKVEFLVSFYNNEISEKSEIFDDQFSVERPDGSNFTLKIRSTKLEDSAMYFCASSESGTGAWGYTFGSGTRLTVV.

In the case of this clone: The conserved phenylalanine or tryptophan is not found at the CDR3 terminus, so this likely reflects a read error. The V gene is TRBV6-6, the J gene TRBJ2-2; possibly TRBD2 for D (6 bases). This CDR3 region has 14 residues. The ends were cut back, 1 base at V and 5 bases at J, with 8 bases in the middle. Germline V CDR1 and CDR2: MNHNY, SVGAGI (reference sequence). CDR3 sequence: CASSYLEGTGELFL. CDR3 nucleotides: TGTGCCAGCAGTTACTTGGAGGGGACCGGGGAGCTGTTTCTT.

This rearrangement joins TRBV7-8 to TRBJ1-1; the match to TRBD1 covers 7 bases. CDR1 and CDR2 (germline): SGHVS, FQNEAQ. J lost 0 bases, V lost 5 bases, and 6 bases had no gene match. The CDR3 consists of 15 residues. The DNA of the CDR3 is TGTGCCAGCAGCAACCGACAGGGATTGAACACTGAAGCTTTCTTT. Amino acids: CASSNRQGLNTEAFF.

This clone showed up just once. The CDR3 protein is CASSSYSQPQHF. Here the CDR3 DNA reads TGTGCCAGCAGCTCCTACAGTCAGCCCCAGCATTTT. The V call is TRBV5-8, the J call TRBJ1-5; D not certain. Germline V gene data show CDR1 as SGHTS and CDR2 as YDEGEE. This CDR3 has 12 amino acids. Trimming left V 3 bases short and J 6 bases short, with 7 bases between.

The V gene is TRBV9, the J gene TRBJ2-5; TRBD2 matches at 9 bases. Trimming at V came to 1 base and at J to 7 bases, leaving 11 bases not matched to a gene. The CDR3 totals 16 residues. Germline values: CDR1 SGDLS, CDR2 YYNGEE. The CDR3 nucleotides read TGTGCCAGCAGCGTATCGCGGGAGGGCCCGCCAGGGACCCAGTACTTC. This translates into CASSVSREGPPGTQYF.

The V and J genes are TRBV6-5 and TRBJ2-2; possibly TRBD1 or TRBD2 for D (5 bases each). Germline V lookup: CDR1 MNHEY, CDR2 SVGAGI. The CDR3 has 15 residues. V was shortened by 6 bases and J by 1 base, with 12 bases between the two germline ends. The CDR3 sequence: CASSLGTLNTGELFF. As DNA, the CDR3 is TGTGCCAGCAGCCTCGGGACCCTGAACACCGGGGAGCTGTTTTTT.

This clone was recorded only once. The chain uses TRBV27 and TRBJ1-5, with 10 bases matching TRBD1. V lost 2 bases, J lost 6 bases, and 4 bases stayed unmatched. Germline assignment: CDR1 MNHEY and CDR2 SMNVEV (reference sequence). The CDR3 loop spans 15 amino acids. DNA of the CDR3: TGTGCCAGCAGTTTAGTCGGACAGGGGGTTCAGCCCCAGCATTTT. Residues: CASSLVGQGVQPQHF.

The gene calls are TRBV6-5 and TRBJ1-2; D is uncertain. V was cut by 4 bases and J by 7 bases, with 7 bases left in between. Germline CDR1 is MNHEY and CDR2 is SVGAGI. There are 11 residues in the CDR3. The CDR3: CASSSHSGYTF. CDR3 bases: TGTGCCAGCAGTTCCCATAGTGGCTACACCTTC.